This TCR beta chain was recorded in a study of T cell changes during pregnancy in multiple sclerosis (dated by TCRdb to about 2019). For the study in its entirety: In women with multiple sclerosis, the researchers looked at how the T cell repertoire shifted as pregnancy progressed.

As concerns this clone: Its antigen remains unidentified. Base qualities are missing; no much larger clone stands one base away. Other DNA sequences of this sample code for an identical CDR3.

The library was produced with the immunoSEQ multiplex PCR assay. Here the immuneACCESS table is served through TCRdb, limited to in-frame sequences with V and J called. Missing clones are a known gap in these copies; in checked studies unresolved V genes cover under half, and the rest lacks a known reason. This sample has some 50,000 clones in its table, and 85% to 95% of those were observed once. Jointly, the top ten make up 5% to 7% of the sample. Here V drops 2 bases and J drops 2 bases, and the junction holds 4 bases not matched to any gene. The CDR3 measures 15 amino acids from cysteine to phenylalanine. Of the read, only the CDR3 DNA is kept; its 45 bases are in frame from base 1. The germline V gene (reference sequence) sets CDR1 to SGHNT and CDR2 to YYREEE.

The V and J segments used are TRBV5-4 and TRBJ2-1; 7 bases in the middle match TRBD2. The source is a female donor with multiple sclerosis, enrolled in a pregnancy study. The sample was CD8+ T cells from peripheral blood mononuclear cells, taken in the first trimester of pregnancy. The DNA reads as follows: TGTGCCAGCAGCTTAAGGCGGGAGACCTACAATGAGCAGTTCTTC. It specifies CASSLRRETYNEQFF.